Below are 8 T cell receptor beta chains sequenced from a single sample in a study of glioma-infiltrating T cells after dendritic cell vaccination (dated by TCRdb to 2016 to 2017). The library was generated by the immunoSEQ multiplex PCR assay. As stored in TCRdb, this immuneACCESS dataset retains in-frame rearrangements with V and J assigned. A fraction of the clones does not appear; measured against another copy, unresolved V genes explain less than half of the discrepancy, and the remainder lacks a known reason. The sample contains roughly 100,000 clones, nearly 90% of them found a single time. Roughly 2.8% of the sample is taken by the ten largest. The sample's time point, from its label and the paper: after dendritic cell vaccination, including at tumor progression/relapse. The specimen was blood, collected after dendritic cell vaccination. All receptors come from a human donor with glioblastoma.

The J gene is TRBJ1-1, the V gene TRBV11-3; tentative D call: TRBD1 (5 bases). There are 15 residues in the CDR3. V lost 7 bases and J lost 6, with 21 bases in between. In germline, CDR1 is SGHNT, CDR2 YENEEA. CDR3 in amino acids: CASNHGGGNRAEAFF. For the CDR3, the DNA is TGTGCCAGCAACCACGGGGGTGGTAATCGGGCTGAAGCTTTCTTT. The variable domain in full, with the rest retrieved from reference TRBV11-3 and TRBJ1-1, is EAGVVQSPRYKIIEKKQPVAFWCNPISGHNTLYWYLQNLGQGPELLIRYENEEAVDDSQLPKDRFSAERLKGVDSTLKIQPAELGDSAVYLCASNHGGGNRAEAFFGQGTRLTVV.

The rearrangement uses TRBV11-3 and TRBJ2-7; D ambiguous. V shed 3 bases and J shed 0 bases, with 9 bases lying between them. This CDR3 spans 14 amino acids. The germline V gene encodes CDR1 SGHNT and CDR2 YENEEA. The CDR3 DNA sequence: TGTGCCAGCAGCTTGGCCCCTCTCTCCTACGAGCAGTACTTC. This encodes CASSLAPLSYEQYF.

There are a few counts of this clone. The gene calls are TRBV2 and TRBJ1-4; 9 bases match TRBD1. This CDR3 has 16 residues. The germline V gene encodes CDR1 SNHLY and CDR2 FYNNEI. V shed 5 bases, J shed 0 bases, and the junction held 4 bases outside the gene matches. For the CDR3, the DNA is TGTGCCAGCAGTCGTACAGGGGGCACAACTAATGAAAAACTGTTTTTT. Amino acids: CASSRTGGTTNEKLFF.

V usage is TRBV6-6 and J usage is TRBJ1-1; D possibly corresponds to TRBD1 (5 bases). The germline CDR1 and CDR2 sequences are MNHNY and SVGAGI (reference sequence). Trimming cost V 7 bases and J 4 bases, with 16 bases left between them. The CDR3 length is 14 residues. The CDR3 sequence: CASTVRGRGTEAFF. The CDR3, as DNA: TGTGCCAGCACAGTACGGGGGAGGGGCACTGAAGCTTTCTTT.

As for this clone: Additional DNA sequences in this sample encode the identical CDR3. This chain links TRBV30 with TRBJ1-1, with D possibly TRBD1 on 5 matching bases. Trimming stripped 3 bases from V and 1 base from J, with 6 bases between. The CDR3 extends over 12 amino acids. Germline V gives CDR1 GTSNPN, CDR2 SVGIG (reference sequence). CDR3 DNA sequence: TGTGCCTGGAGAAGGGGGAACACTGAAGCTTTCTTT. It is translated as CAWRRGNTEAFF.

The chain has TRBV2 and TRBJ1-2, with 9 bases aligning to TRBD1. Unmatched junction bases numbered 2, after V lost 4 bases and J lost 2 bases. In germline, CDR1 is SNHLY, CDR2 FYNNEI. The CDR3 runs 14 residues. The CDR3 nucleotides read TGTGCCAGCAGTGCGGGACAGGGAAACTATGGCTACACCTTC. It translates to CASSAGQGNYGYTF. The variable domain in full, completed from reference TRBV2 and TRBJ1-2, reads EPEVTQTPSHQVTQMGQEVILRCVPISNHLYFYWYRQILGQKVEFLVSFYNNEISEKSEIFDDQFSVERPDGSNFTLKIRSTKLEDSAMYFCASSAGQGNYGYTFGSGTRLTVV.

The chain has TRBV15 and TRBJ1-2; a weak D match, TRBD1 (5 bases). Germline V gene lookup returns CDR1 LNHNV and CDR2 YYDKDF (reference sequence). This CDR3 region has 14 residues. V gave up 2 bases and J gave up 7 bases, with 14 bases separating them. For the CDR3, the DNA is TGTGCCACCAGCAGACCAGTACGGGGGTCTGGCTACACCTTC. It codes for CATSRPVRGSGYTF.

This clone was found once. J is TRBJ1-4 and V is TRBV15; maybe TRBD1 (5 bases). The V gene's germline CDR1 is LNHNV and CDR2 YYDKDF (reference sequence). The CDR3 has 15 residues. V was shortened by 2 bases and J by 7 bases, with 14 bases between the two germline ends. DNA for the CDR3: TGTGCCACCAGCAGACCCCCAAGGGGTGGTGAAAAACTGTTTTTT. Protein sequence: CATSRPPRGGEKLFF.